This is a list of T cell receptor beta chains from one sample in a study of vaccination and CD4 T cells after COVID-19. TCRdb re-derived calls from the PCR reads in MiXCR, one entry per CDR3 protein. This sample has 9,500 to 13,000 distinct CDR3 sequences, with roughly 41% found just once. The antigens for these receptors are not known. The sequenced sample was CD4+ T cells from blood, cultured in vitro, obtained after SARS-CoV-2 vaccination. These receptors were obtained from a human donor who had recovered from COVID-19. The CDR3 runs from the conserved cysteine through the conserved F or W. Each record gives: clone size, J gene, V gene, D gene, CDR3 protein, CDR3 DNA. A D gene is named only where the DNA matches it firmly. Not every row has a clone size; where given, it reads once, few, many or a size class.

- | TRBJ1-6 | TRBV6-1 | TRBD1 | CASSGQGNSPLHF | TGTGCCAGCAGCGGACAGGGCAATTCACCCCTCCACTTT
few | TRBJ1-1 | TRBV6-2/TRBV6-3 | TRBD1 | CASSFRDRVKNTEAFF | TGTGCCAGCAGTTTCCGGGACAGGGTCAAGAACACTGAAGCTTTCTTT
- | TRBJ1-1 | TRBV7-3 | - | CASSFDGNTEAFF | TGTGCCAGCAGCTTTGACGGGAACACTGAAGCTTTCTTT
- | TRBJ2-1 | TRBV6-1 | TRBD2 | CASSPTLTSGRGDEQFF | TGTGCCAGCAGCCCCACCCTCACTAGCGGGAGAGGGGATGAGCAGTTCTTC
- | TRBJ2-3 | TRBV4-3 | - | CASSQDRRPTQYF | TGCGCCAGCAGCCAAGATCGCCGCCCTACGCAGTATTTT
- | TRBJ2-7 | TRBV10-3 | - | CAISVRRDSYEQYF | TGTGCCATCAGTGTTCGGAGGGACTCCTACGAGCAGTACTTC
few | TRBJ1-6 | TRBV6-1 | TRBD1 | CASSSPGQGNSPLHF | TGTGCCAGCAGCTCACCGGGACAGGGGAATTCACCCCTCCACTTT
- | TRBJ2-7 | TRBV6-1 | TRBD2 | CASRVRTSGPYEQYF | TGTGCCAGCAGGGTAAGGACTAGCGGGCCCTACGAGCAGTACTTC
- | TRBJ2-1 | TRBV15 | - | CATSRPLGAEQFF | TGTGCCACCAGCAGACCTCTCGGAGCCGAGCAGTTCTTC
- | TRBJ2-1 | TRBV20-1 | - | CSANRDSRDNEQFF | TGCAGTGCTAATCGGGACTCCAGGGACAATGAGCAGTTCTTC
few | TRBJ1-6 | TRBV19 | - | CASSMASPLHF | TGTGCCAGTAGTATGGCTTCACCCCTCCACTTT
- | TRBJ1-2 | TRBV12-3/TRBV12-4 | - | CASSRGAGYGYTF | TGTGCCAGCAGTCGCGGGGCAGGCTATGGCTACACCTTC
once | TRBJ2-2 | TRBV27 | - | CASSFGRSNTGELFF | TGTGCCAGCAGTTTCGGAAGATCGAACACCGGGGAGCTGTTTTTT
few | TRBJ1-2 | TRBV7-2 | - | CASSLKTRGYTF | TGTGCCAGCAGCTTAAAGACACGGGGCTACACCTTC
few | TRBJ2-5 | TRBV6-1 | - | CASRHLLAQYF | TGTGCCAGCAGGCACCTGCTGGCCCAGTACTTC
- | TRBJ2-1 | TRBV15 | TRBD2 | CATSTLAGYGNNEQFF | TGTGCCACCAGCACTTTAGCGGGATACGGCAACAATGAGCAGTTCTTC
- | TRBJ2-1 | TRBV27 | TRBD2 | CATREGRESSEQFF | TGTGCCACCAGGGAGGGGCGGGAGTCCAGTGAGCAGTTCTTC
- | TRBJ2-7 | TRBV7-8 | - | CASSNPAGAAYEQYF | TGTGCCAGCAGCAATCCCGCAGGGGCAGCCTACGAGCAGTACTTC
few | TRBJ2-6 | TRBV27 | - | CASRGAGANVLTF | TGTGCCAGCAGGGGGGCTGGGGCCAACGTCCTGACTTTC
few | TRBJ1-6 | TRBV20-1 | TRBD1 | CSPGQGANSPLHF | TGCAGTCCGGGACAGGGGGCGAATTCACCCCTCCACTTT
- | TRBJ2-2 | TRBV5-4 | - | CASSSGPNTGELFF | TGTGCCAGCAGCTCCGGGCCGAACACCGGGGAGCTGTTTTTT
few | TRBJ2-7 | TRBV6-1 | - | CASSRGLTYEQYF | TGTGCCAGCAGCAGGGGACTGACCTACGAGCAGTACTTC
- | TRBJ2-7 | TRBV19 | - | CASSPQDWYEQYF | TGTGCCAGTAGTCCCCAGGATTGGTACGAGCAGTACTTC
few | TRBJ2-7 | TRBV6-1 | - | CASRRMASYEQYF | TGTGCCAGCAGGCGGATGGCTTCCTACGAGCAGTACTTC
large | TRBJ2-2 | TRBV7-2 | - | CASSSQWGLNTGELFF | TGTGCCAGCAGCTCCCAATGGGGGCTTAACACCGGGGAGCTGTTTTTT
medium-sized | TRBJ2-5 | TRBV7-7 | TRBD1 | CASSRQGRLETQYF | TGTGCTAGCAGTCGACAGGGTCGTTTGGAGACCCAGTACTTC
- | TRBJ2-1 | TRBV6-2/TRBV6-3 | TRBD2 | CASRRGLAGHGDEQFF | TGTGCCAGCAGGCGGGGACTAGCGGGCCACGGGGATGAGCAGTTCTTC
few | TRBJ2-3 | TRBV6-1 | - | CASYQRGTDTQYF | TGTGCCAGCTACCAGCGGGGCACAGATACGCAGTATTTT
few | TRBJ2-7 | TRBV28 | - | CASSSSHEQYF | TGTGCCAGCAGTTCCTCACACGAGCAGTACTTC
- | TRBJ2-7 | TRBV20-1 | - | CSALGGLYEQYF | TGCAGTGCCCTCGGGGGGCTATACGAGCAGTACTTC
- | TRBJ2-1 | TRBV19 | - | CASSMGSPLGYNEQFF | TGTGCCAGTAGTATGGGATCCCCTCTTGGGTACAATGAGCAGTTCTTC
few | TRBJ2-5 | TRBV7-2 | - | CASSPEPTRTQYF | TGTGCCAGCAGCCCGGAACCCACTAGGACCCAGTACTTC
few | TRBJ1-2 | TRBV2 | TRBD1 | CASSYRGNYGYTF | TGTGCCAGCAGTTACAGGGGCAATTATGGCTACACCTTC
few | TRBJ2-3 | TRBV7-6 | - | CASSLGGSLYTQYF | TGTGCCAGCAGCTTAGGAGGTAGCCTATATACGCAGTATTTT
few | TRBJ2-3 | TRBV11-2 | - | CASSLPSGDTQYF | TGTGCCAGCAGCTTGCCCTCCGGGGATACGCAGTATTTT
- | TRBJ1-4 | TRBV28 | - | CASSLTPRRVTNEKLFF | TGTGCCAGCAGTTTAACCCCCCGCAGGGTAACTAATGAAAAACTGTTTTTT
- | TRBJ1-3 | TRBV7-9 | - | CASSFPGNTIYF | TGTGCCAGCAGCTTTCCGGGAAACACCATATATTTT
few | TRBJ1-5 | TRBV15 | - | CATRISGGSNQPQHF | TGTGCCACCAGGATTTCGGGGGGGAGCAATCAGCCCCAGCATTTT
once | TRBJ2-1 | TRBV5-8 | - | CASTQTTVNEQFF | TGTGCCAGCACCCAGACCACCGTCAATGAGCAGTTCTTC
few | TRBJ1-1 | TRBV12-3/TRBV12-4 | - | CASSLMGNTEAFF | TGTGCCAGCAGTTTAATGGGTAACACTGAAGCTTTCTTT
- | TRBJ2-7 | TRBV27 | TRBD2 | CASSSLGSRLAGHYEQYF | TGTGCCAGCAGCAGTTTAGGGTCGCGACTAGCGGGACACTACGAGCAGTACTTC
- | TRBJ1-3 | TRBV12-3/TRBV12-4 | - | CAIRYSGNTIYF | TGTGCCATAAGGTACTCTGGAAACACCATATATTTT
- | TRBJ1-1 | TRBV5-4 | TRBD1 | CASSLGTVTTEAFF | TGTGCCAGCAGCCTCGGGACAGTTACCACTGAAGCTTTCTTT
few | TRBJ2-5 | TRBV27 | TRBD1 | CASSRQGARETQYF | TGTGCCAGCAGTCGCCAGGGGGCTCGGGAGACCCAGTACTTC
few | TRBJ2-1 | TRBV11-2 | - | CASSLGTTDYNEQFF | TGTGCCAGCAGCTTAGGGACTACCGACTACAATGAGCAGTTCTTC
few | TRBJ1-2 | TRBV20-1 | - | CSGDRFGGYTF | TGCAGCGGAGACAGGTTCGGGGGCTACACCTTC
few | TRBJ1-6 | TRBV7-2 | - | CASSLGAYSPLHF | TGTGCCAGCAGCTTAGGGGCATATTCACCCCTCCACTTT
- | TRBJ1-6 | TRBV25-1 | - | CASGISNSPLHF | TGTGCCAGCGGGATAAGCAATTCACCCCTCCACTTT
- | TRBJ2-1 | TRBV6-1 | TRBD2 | CASSPGGTSGNEQFF | TGTGCCAGCAGCCCAGGTGGGACTAGCGGCAATGAGCAGTTCTTC
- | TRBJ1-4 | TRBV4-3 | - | CASSQDLGVRGSRSTNEKLFF | TGCGCCAGCAGCCAAGATCTAGGGGTCAGGGGATCACGCTCAACTAATGAAAAACTGTTTTTT